The rows below give T cell receptor beta chains drawn from one sample of a study of shared clonotypes between healthy human individuals. Produced via immunoSEQ multiplex PCR; TCRdb's table is partial and in-frame only. The sample has approximately 2,000,000 clones, approximately 92% seen once. Specimen: naive CD8+ T cells from PBMCs. Source of these receptors: a man between 18 and 29 years old in good health. Some clones in this sample may be carry-over from other donors' samples. The CDR3 runs from the conserved cysteine through the conserved F or W. Each record gives: clone size, V gene, J gene, D gene, CDR3 length, CDR3 protein, CDR3 DNA. D genes are given only for firm matches. Not every row has a clone size; where given, it reads once, few, many or a size class.

.,TRBV4-1,TRBJ2-5,TRBD2,17,CASSPRRLAGVSETQYF,TGCGCCAGCAGCCCTAGACGGCTAGCGGGAGTTTCGGAGACCCAGTACTTC
.,TRBV6-5,TRBJ2-7,.,13,CASRPWGVDEQYF,TGTGCCAGCAGACCTTGGGGTGTGGACGAGCAGTACTTC
.,TRBV11-3,TRBJ2-1,.,14,CASSLASTYNEQFF,TGTGCCAGCAGCTTAGCCAGCACCTACAATGAGCAGTTCTTC
.,TRBV19,TRBJ2-5,.,14,CASSTAAASETQYF,TGTGCCAGTAGTACCGCAGCAGCGAGCGAGACCCAGTACTTC
.,TRBV13,TRBJ1-6,TRBD1,16,CASSGRDRGFNSPLHF,TGTGCCAGCAGCGGGAGGGACAGGGGGTTCAATTCACCCCTCCACTTT
.,TRBV7-9,TRBJ2-5,.,14,CASSLERGWETQYF,TGTGCCAGCAGCTTAGAAAGGGGCTGGGAGACCCAGTACTTC
.,TRBV6-4,TRBJ2-5,.,15,CASSDSGAPQETQYF,TGTGCCAGCAGTGACTCGGGGGCTCCCCAAGAGACCCAGTACTTC
few,TRBV6-1,TRBJ1-1,.,16,CASSEAPDETNTEAFF,TGTGCCAGCAGTGAAGCCCCGGACGAGACGAACACTGAAGCTTTCTTT
.,TRBV6-6,TRBJ1-4,.,15,CASSYGAQEYEKLFF,TGTGCCAGCAGTTACGGTGCACAGGAGTATGAAAAACTGTTTTTT
.,TRBV5-1,TRBJ2-3,TRBD1,15,CASSLETGSTDTQYF,TGCGCCAGCAGCTTGGAGACAGGGAGCACAGATACGCAGTATTTT
.,TRBV7-3,TRBJ2-2,TRBD1,15,CASSFLTGGTGELFF,TGTGCCAGCAGCTTCCTTACAGGGGGCACCGGGGAGCTGTTTTTT
.,TRBV5-6,TRBJ2-1,.,12,CASSMRINEQFF,TGTGCCAGCAGCATGCGGATCAATGAGCAGTTCTTC
.,TRBV27,TRBJ1-5,TRBD1,15,CASSQGQGFNQPQHF,TGTGCCAGCAGTCAGGGACAGGGGTTCAATCAGCCCCAGCATTTT
once,TRBV27,TRBJ2-5,.,11,CASGPGETQYF,TGTGCCAGCGGGCCGGGAGAGACCCAGTACTTC
.,TRBV10-3,TRBJ2-3,TRBD2,14,CAISHGGGTDTQYF,TGTGCCATCAGCCACGGGGGGGGGACAGATACGCAGTATTTT
.,TRBV19,TRBJ2-3,.,14,CASSMRVRTDTQYF,TGTGCCAGTAGTATGAGAGTACGCACAGATACGCAGTATTTT
.,TRBV6-5,TRBJ1-3,.,11,CASSFGNTIYF,TGTGCCAGCAGTTTTGGAAACACCATATATTTT
.,TRBV15,TRBJ2-7,.,15,CATSREFGSSYEQYF,TGTGCCACCAGCAGAGAATTCGGGAGCTCCTACGAGCAGTACTTC
.,TRBV4-3,TRBJ2-1,.,13,CASSLLGDDEQFF,TGCGCCAGCAGCCTGCTAGGGGACGATGAGCAGTTCTTC
.,TRBV27,TRBJ2-7,.,13,CASSTRIGYEQYF,TGTGCCAGCAGTACCCGTATCGGCTACGAGCAGTACTTC
.,TRBV5-1,TRBJ2-7,.,15,CASSFNRDRAYEQYF,TGCGCCAGCAGCTTCAACAGGGATCGGGCCTACGAGCAGTACTTC
.,TRBV10-3,TRBJ2-7,.,14,CAISESGGPDEQYF,TGTGCCATCAGTGAGTCCGGGGGTCCTGACGAGCAGTACTTC
.,TRBV5-6,TRBJ2-1,.,14,CASSYSTGVNEQFF,TGTGCCAGCAGTTACTCGACAGGAGTCAATGAGCAGTTCTTC
.,TRBV27,TRBJ2-5,TRBD2,15,CASIPSGRGGETQYF,TGTGCCAGCATCCCTAGCGGGAGGGGAGGAGAGACCCAGTACTTC
.,TRBV19,TRBJ2-1,.,17,CASSIVSLGTPMNEQFF,TGTGCCAGTAGTATAGTTAGTCTGGGGACTCCTATGAATGAGCAGTTCTTC
.,TRBV18,TRBJ1-3,.,18,CASSPSRVGLRSGNTIYF,TGTGCCAGCTCACCTTCAAGGGTGGGTCTCCGCTCTGGAAACACCATATATTTT
.,TRBV7-2,TRBJ2-3,.,12,CASSPRGDTQYF,TGTGCCAGCAGCCCTAGAGGAGATACGCAGTATTTT
.,TRBV4-3,TRBJ2-7,TRBD2,20,CASSHKIPGLTHPLSYEQYF,TGCGCCAGCAGTCATAAGATCCCGGGACTAACCCACCCGCTATCGTATGAGCAGTACTTC
.,TRBV7-9,TRBJ1-1,TRBD1,16,CASSPVGTVLNTEAFF,TGTGCCAGCAGCCCAGTCGGGACAGTATTGAACACTGAAGCTTTCTTT
.,TRBV11-2,TRBJ2-1,.,13,CASSLERNNEQFF,TGTGCCAGCAGCTTAGAACGAAACAATGAGCAGTTCTTC
.,TRBV5-6,TRBJ1-2,TRBD1,13,CASSTGTEYGYTF,TGTGCCAGCAGCACAGGGACAGAATATGGCTACACCTTC
.,TRBV29-1,TRBJ2-7,.,12,CSGGVGPYEQYF,TGCAGCGGAGGGGTCGGACCCTACGAGCAGTACTTC
.,TRBV7-6,TRBJ2-1,.,13,CASSPRGHTEQFF,TGTGCCAGCAGTCCCCGGGGGCATACTGAGCAGTTCTTC
.,TRBV19,TRBJ2-6,.,14,CASSGGLGANVLTF,TGTGCCAGTAGTGGGGGGCTCGGGGCCAACGTCCTGACTTTC
once,TRBV9,TRBJ2-7,.,14,CASSVAGGSHEQYF,TGTGCCAGCAGCGTAGCCGGGGGTAGCCACGAGCAGTACTTC
.,TRBV5-1,TRBJ1-3,.,15,CASSYDNRSGNTIYF,TGCGCCAGCAGCTACGACAACCGCTCTGGAAACACCATATATTTT
.,TRBV19,TRBJ2-7,TRBD1,13,CASSWTGTYEQYF,TGTGCCAGTAGTTGGACAGGAACCTACGAGCAGTACTTC
.,TRBV7-3,TRBJ2-6,.,17,CASSPRSGPSGANVLTF,TGTGCCAGCAGCCCCAGGAGCGGCCCTTCTGGGGCCAACGTCCTGACTTTC
.,TRBV11-2,TRBJ1-4,.,15,CASSLVSGTVKKLFF,TGTGCCAGCAGCTTGGTCTCCGGGACGGTTAAAAAACTGTTTTTT
.,TRBV7-9,TRBJ2-7,.,15,CASSPRTVSSYEQYF,TGTGCCAGCAGCCCCCGGACAGTGAGCTCCTACGAGCAGTACTTC
.,TRBV6-5,TRBJ2-3,.,14,CASSYSGEADTQYF,TGTGCCAGCAGTTACTCGGGGGAGGCAGATACGCAGTATTTT
.,TRBV15,TRBJ2-4,.,20,CATSRGNRDVGDLAKNIQYF,TGTGCCACCAGCAGGGGCAACCGGGACGTCGGAGACCTAGCCAAAAACATTCAGTACTTC
.,TRBV28,TRBJ2-7,.,18,CASSAIVDLGWVTYEQYF,TGTGCCAGCAGTGCCATCGTCGACCTTGGGTGGGTCACCTACGAGCAGTACTTC
.,TRBV27,TRBJ2-7,.,14,CASSFQDKSYEQYF,TGTGCCAGCAGTTTCCAGGATAAGTCCTACGAGCAGTACTTC
.,TRBV5-6,TRBJ2-2,TRBD1,12,CASTGGTGELFF,TGTGCCAGTACAGGGGGTACCGGGGAGCTGTTTTTT
.,TRBV6-5,TRBJ1-2,.,15,CASSYSGETHYGYTF,TGTGCCAGCAGTTACTCGGGGGAAACTCATTATGGCTACACCTTC
.,TRBV27,TRBJ2-5,.,11,CASSFPETQYF,TGTGCCAGCAGTTTTCCGGAGACCCAGTACTTC
.,TRBV2,TRBJ2-1,.,15,CASPTQGSPYNEQFF,TGTGCCAGCCCAACTCAGGGGTCGCCTTACAATGAGCAGTTCTTC